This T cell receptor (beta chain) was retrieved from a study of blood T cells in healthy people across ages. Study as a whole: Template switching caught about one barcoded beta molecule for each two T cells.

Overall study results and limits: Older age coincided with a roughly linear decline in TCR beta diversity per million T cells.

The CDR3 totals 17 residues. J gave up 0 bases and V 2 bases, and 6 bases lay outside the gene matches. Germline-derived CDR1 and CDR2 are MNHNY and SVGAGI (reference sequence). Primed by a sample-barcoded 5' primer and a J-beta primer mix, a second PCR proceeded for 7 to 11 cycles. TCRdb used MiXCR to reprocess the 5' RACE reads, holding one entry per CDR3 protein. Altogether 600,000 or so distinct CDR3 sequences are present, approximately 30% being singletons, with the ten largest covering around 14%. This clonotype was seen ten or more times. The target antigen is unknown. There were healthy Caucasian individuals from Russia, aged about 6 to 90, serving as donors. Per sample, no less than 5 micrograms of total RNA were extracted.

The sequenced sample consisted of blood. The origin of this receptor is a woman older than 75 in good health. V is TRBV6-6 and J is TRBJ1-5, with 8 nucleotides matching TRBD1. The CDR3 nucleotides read TGTGCCAGCAGTTACGATGGACAGGGCCGTAGCAATCAGCCCCAGCATTTT. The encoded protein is CASSYDGQGRSNQPQHF.